The 21 T cell receptor beta chains given below trace back to one sample, sequenced in a study of CD8 T cells in ankylosing spondylitis. From the 5' RACE reads, TCRdb called clonotypes with MiXCR, one entry per CDR3 protein. In the table there are 340,000 or so distinct CDR3 sequences, roughly 14% of which are singletons. Input material: blood, either unsorted or a sorted T cell fraction (not recorded which). The receptors were gathered from a male donor with ankylosing spondylitis or in good health (not recorded which).

This clonotype appeared many times. The gene calls are TRBV10-3 and TRBJ1-3, with no clear D. V lost 3 bases and J lost 0, with 12 bases in between. The CDR3 loop spans 16 amino acids. The germline V gene has CDR1 ENHRY and CDR2 SYGVKD. The CDR3 region has the DNA TGTGCCATCAGTGATCTCCTGTTAGACTCTGGAAACACCATATATTTT. This encodes CAISDLLLDSGNTIYF.

There are a few counts of this clonotype. This sequence joins TRBV12-3 or TRBV12-4 and TRBJ1-1; D remains ambiguous. There are 16 residues in the CDR3. V was shortened by 8 bases and J by 4 bases, with 23 bases between the two germline ends. CDR3 sequence reads: CASGKDLRARGTEAFF. For the CDR3, the DNA is TGTGCCAGCGGAAAAGATCTCCGGGCCCGAGGCACTGAAGCTTTCTTT.

This clonotype was seen at least ten times. This chain joins TRBV5-5 and TRBJ1-1; the D is unclear. V dropped 8 bases and J dropped 3 bases, with 8 bases sitting between them. Germline CDR1 and CDR2: SGHKS and YYEKEE (reference sequence). This CDR3 region has 11 residues. In DNA form, the CDR3 reads TGTGCCAGTTTGAGAGACACTGAAGCTTTCTTT. Translation gives CASLRDTEAFF. Variable domain in full (rest from reference TRBV5-5 and TRBJ1-1): DAGVTQSPTHLIKTRGQQVTLRCSPISGHKSVSWYQQVLGQGPQFIFQYYEKEERGRGNFPDRFSARQFPNYSSELNVNALLLGDSALYLCASLRDTEAFFGQGTRLTVV.

This rearrangement joins TRBV7-2 to TRBJ1-1, with D hard to call. The germline V gene encodes CDR1 SGHTA and CDR2 FQGNSA. With 3 bases removed from V and 7 bases from J, the gap between germline ends came to 12 bases. This CDR3 contains 13 residues. This CDR3 reads CASSFSGSSEAFF. The CDR3 DNA sequence: TGTGCCAGCAGCTTCTCTGGTTCAAGTGAAGCTTTCTTT.

This sequence joins TRBV20-1 and TRBJ1-1; D might be TRBD1 (6 bases). In germline, CDR1 is DFQATT, CDR2 SNEGSKA (reference sequence). Trimming removed 6 bases from V and 1 base from J, with 6 bases in between. The CDR3 length is 11 residues. The CDR3 reads CSAQGNTEAFF. In DNA, the CDR3 is TGCAGTGCACAGGGGAACACTGAAGCTTTCTTT.

This clonotype was observed a handful of times. The chain combines TRBV11-2 with TRBJ1-2; 8 positions agree with TRBD1. Germline values: CDR1 SGHAT, CDR2 FQNNGV. CDR3 length: 16 residues. V was clipped by 4 bases and J by 2 bases; unmatched bases: 9. In nucleotides, the CDR3 is TGTGCCAGCAGCTCACGCCCCAGGGGGCCAAACTATGGCTACACCTTC. Its translation is CASSSRPRGPNYGYTF.

The chain combines TRBV5-1 with TRBJ1-4; TRBD1 might be the D (6 bases). Germline V CDR1 and CDR2: SGHRS, YFSETQ. The V end was cut by 4 bases, the J end by 3 bases, with 10 bases between. CDR3 length equals 14 residues. CDR3 nucleotides: TGCGCCAGCAGCAGCGGACAGTCTAATGAAAAACTGTTTTTT. It yields the protein CASSSGQSNEKLFF.

This chain uses TRBV3-1 with TRBJ2-2; D is unclear. Germline assignment: CDR1 LGHDT and CDR2 YNNKEL (reference sequence). V lost 1 base, J lost 3 bases, and 12 bases lay in between. The CDR3 has 16 residues. DNA for the CDR3: TGTGCCAGCAGCCAAGGAATAAGCCCGGACACCGGGGAGCTGTTTTTT. Translation gives CASSQGISPDTGELFF.

This clonotype has only a few counts. This sequence joins TRBV5-1 and TRBJ1-1; D not resolved. Deletions cut 0 bases from V and 3 bases from J, with 12 bases between. The CDR3 has 15 residues. Germline V gene data show CDR1 as SGHRS and CDR2 as YFSETQ. As DNA, the CDR3 is TGCGCCAGCAGCTTGGATTTGGGAGGGTACACTGAAGCTTTCTTT. Protein: CASSLDLGGYTEAFF.

The CDR3, as DNA: TGTGCCAGCGTCCCGGGGACGGATTACAATGAGCAGTTCTTC. It yields the protein CASVPGTDYNEQFF. The V call is TRBV12-3 or TRBV12-4, the J call TRBJ2-1, with D possibly called TRBD1 or TRBD2 (5 bases each). The CDR3 is made up of 14 amino acids. V lost 8 bases and J 4 bases, leaving 15 bases between the germline ends.

The CDR3 sequence is CASSLSPGNSYEQYF. CDR3 in DNA: TGTGCCAGCAGCTTGAGTCCAGGGAACTCCTACGAGCAGTACTTC. The gene calls are TRBV7-2 and TRBJ2-7; D possibly corresponds to TRBD1 (5 bases). The V end lost 3 bases, the J end lost 0 bases, and 12 bases lay between the germline ends. The CDR3 consists of 15 residues. CDR1 is SGHTA and CDR2 is FQGNSA in the germline V gene.

This clonotype was counted only a few times. The gene calls are TRBV11-2 and TRBJ1-2; 9 bases agree with TRBD1. The CDR3 has 18 amino acids. The trim removed 5 bases at V and 4 bases at J, leaving 17 bases unmatched. CDR1 SGHAT and CDR2 FQNNGV come from the germline V gene. In DNA form, the CDR3 reads TGTGCCAGCAGCCCCCAGGACAGGGGCGCCAGTACCCCCTATGGCTACACCTTC. Amino acids: CASSPQDRGASTPYGYTF.

The gene calls are TRBV20-1 and TRBJ2-1; D not resolved. Germline-derived CDR1 and CDR2 are DFQATT and SNEGSKA (reference sequence). The CDR3 extends over 11 amino acids. Trimming cost V 6 bases and J 9 bases, with 12 bases left between them. The CDR3 region is CSAELTGEQFF. For the CDR3, the DNA is TGCAGTGCCGAACTAACGGGTGAGCAGTTCTTC.

This clonotype was seen more than once but under ten times. J is TRBJ2-7 and V is TRBV5-1; 13 bases fit TRBD2. V lost 3 bases and J lost 5; bases outside the gene matches: 2. The germline V gene encodes CDR1 SGHRS and CDR2 YFSETQ. The CDR3 is made up of 14 amino acids. CDR3 region: CASSSTSGRNEQYF. The CDR3 nucleotides read TGCGCCAGCAGCTCGACTAGCGGGAGGAACGAGCAGTACTTC.

In this sample, this clonotype turned up a few times. The chain has TRBV4-1 and TRBJ2-7; 8 bases agree with TRBD2. In germline, CDR1 is MGHRA, CDR2 YSYEKL. Trimming at V came to 1 base and at J to 5 bases, leaving 7 bases not matched to a gene. This CDR3 is 15 amino acids long. DNA of the CDR3: TGCGCCAGCAGCCAAGTAAACGGGAGGGCTAACGAGCAGTACTTC. It is translated as CASSQVNGRANEQYF.

This chain uses TRBV25-1 with TRBJ2-1, with 7 positions matching TRBD2. With 1 base clipped from V and 8 bases from J, the junction kept 8 bases outside the gene matches. The germline V gene encodes CDR1 MGHDK and CDR2 SYGVNS. This CDR3 contains 15 residues. This CDR3 is CASSELDGRTDEQFF. The CDR3, as DNA: TGTGCCAGCAGTGAATTAGACGGGAGGACTGATGAGCAGTTCTTC.

The rearrangement links TRBV5-1 to TRBJ2-5, with a possible D match to TRBD2 (5 bases). V was clipped by 6 bases and J by 1 base, with 13 bases between them. Germline V gives CDR1 SGHRS, CDR2 YFSETQ. The CDR3 has 14 residues. CDR3 sequence reads: CASMREGLQETQYF. The CDR3, as DNA: TGCGCCAGCATGAGGGAAGGACTCCAAGAGACCCAGTACTTC.

The chain carries TRBV9 and TRBJ2-3; 9 bases are shared with TRBD1. The CDR3 runs to 15 residues. Germline CDR1 and CDR2: SGDLS and YYNGEE. The V segment lost 5 bases and the J segment 4 bases; nucleotides outside the gene matches: 8. As DNA, the CDR3 is TGTGCCAGCAGTGAACAGGGGGCAAGGGCAGATACGCAGTATTTT. It specifies CASSEQGARADTQYF.

This chain joins TRBV6-2 or TRBV6-3 and TRBJ2-3; tentative D call: TRBD1 (5 bases). V was pared by 5 bases and J by 2 bases, with 20 bases between. The germline V gene has CDR1 MNHEY and CDR2 SVGEGT. The CDR3 is made up of 17 amino acids. The CDR3 DNA follows: TGTGCCAGCAGTGCCCCGAGAATAAAGGGGAACACAGATACGCAGTATTTT. Protein product: CASSAPRIKGNTDTQYF.

In this sample, this clonotype turned up many times. The V and J genes are TRBV4-2 and TRBJ1-6, with 10 positions matching TRBD1. This CDR3 is 19 amino acids long. J gave up 10 bases and V 0 bases, and 15 bases lay outside the gene matches. CDR1 LGHNA and CDR2 YNFKEQ come from the germline V gene. As DNA, the CDR3 is TGTGCCAGCAGCCAAGATAGAGGGGACCCGGGGACAGGGGTCTCACCCCTCCACTTT. Amino acid sequence: CASSQDRGDPGTGVSPLHF.

This clonotype was counted between two and nine times. The chain is built from TRBV5-1 and TRBJ2-7; D not certain. Trimming removed 4 bases from V and 0 bases from J, with 14 bases in between. Germline-derived CDR1 and CDR2 are SGHRS and YFSETQ. The CDR3 spans 15 residues. The CDR3 protein is CASSVLTYSSYEQYF. DNA of the CDR3: TGCGCCAGCAGCGTGTTAACCTACTCCTCCTACGAGCAGTACTTC.